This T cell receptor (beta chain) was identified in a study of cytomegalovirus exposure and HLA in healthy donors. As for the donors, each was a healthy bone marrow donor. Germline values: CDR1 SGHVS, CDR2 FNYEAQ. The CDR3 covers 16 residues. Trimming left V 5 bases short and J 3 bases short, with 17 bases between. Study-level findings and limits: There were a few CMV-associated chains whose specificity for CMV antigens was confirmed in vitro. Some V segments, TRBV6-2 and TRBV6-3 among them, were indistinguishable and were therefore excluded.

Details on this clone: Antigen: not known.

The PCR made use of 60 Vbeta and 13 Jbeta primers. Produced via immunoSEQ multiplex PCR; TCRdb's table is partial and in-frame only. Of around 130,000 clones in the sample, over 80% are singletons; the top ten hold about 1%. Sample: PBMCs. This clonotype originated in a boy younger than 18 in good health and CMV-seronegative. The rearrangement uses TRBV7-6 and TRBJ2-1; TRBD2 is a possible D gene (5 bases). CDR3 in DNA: TGTGCCAGCAGCCAGCTTAGCGAGGTTTACTACAATGAGCAGTTCTTC. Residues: CASSQLSEVYYNEQFF.